The 27 T cell receptor beta chains in this list originate from one sample, sequenced in a study of PD-L1 blockade in urothelial cancer. Using immunoSEQ multiplex PCR, the repertoire was profiled, and TCRdb retains in-frame clones only, with some absent. The sample gives 50,000 to 55,000 clones, about three quarters of which show up once; approximately 4% is in the top ten. Time point in this sample: pretreatment peripheral blood. Sequences were derived from PBMCs, sampled around atezolizumab (anti-PD-L1) treatment. These TCRs come from a man aged 70 or older with urothelial cancer.

This clone has a single count. The chain carries TRBV28 and TRBJ2-3, with D possibly being TRBD1 (6 bases). The CDR3 is 16 amino acids. Germline V lookup: CDR1 MDHEN, CDR2 SYDVKM. V gave up 5 bases and J gave up 1 base, with 16 bases separating them. CDR3 amino acids: CASSQPQGIGTDTQYF. The CDR3 bases are TGTGCCAGCAGTCAACCACAGGGTATAGGCACAGATACGCAGTATTTT.

The chain joins TRBV7-6 to TRBJ2-2, with TRBD1 matching 7 bases. After removal of 4 bases from V and 5 bases from J, the junction contained 4 bases not matched to a gene. Per the germline V gene, CDR1 is SGHVS and CDR2 is FNYEAQ. CDR3 size: 14 residues. CDR3 bases: TGTGCCAGCAGCTCCCAGGACAGGACCGGGGAGCTGTTTTTT. Encoded protein: CASSSQDRTGELFF.

This clone was seen a few times. The V call is TRBV5-1, the J call TRBJ1-1; tentatively, D is TRBD1 (6 bases). The CDR3 spans 14 residues. V shed 4 bases and J shed 1 base, with 11 bases lying between them. CDR1 is SGHRS and CDR2 is YFSETQ in the germline V gene. For the CDR3, the DNA is TGCGCCAGCAGCCTAGGACAGTCGAACACTGAAGCTTTCTTT. This sequence encodes CASSLGQSNTEAFF.

This chain connects TRBV30 to TRBJ1-2; D is perhaps TRBD1 (6 bases). Germline V lookup: CDR1 GTSNPN, CDR2 SVGIG (reference sequence). The ends were cut back, 0 bases at V and 5 bases at J, with 10 bases in the middle. There are 13 residues in the CDR3. DNA of the CDR3: TGTGCCTGGAGTGTACAGGGATTATATGGCTACACCTTC. Translation gives CAWSVQGLYGYTF.

The rearrangement joins TRBV4-3 to TRBJ1-1; 9 bases align to TRBD1. CDR1 is LGHNA, CDR2 YSLEER, per germline. This CDR3 contains 15 residues. Trimming removed 4 bases from V and 5 bases from J; junction bases left unmatched: 8. The CDR3 is CASSPPTGGKTEAFF. DNA of the CDR3: TGCGCCAGCAGCCCTCCCACAGGGGGCAAAACTGAAGCTTTCTTT.

This sequence joins TRBV7-8 and TRBJ2-7; the match to TRBD1 covers 10 bases. This CDR3 has 14 amino acids. Germline V gene data show CDR1 as SGHVS and CDR2 as FQNEAQ. J gave up 7 bases and V 5 bases, and 8 bases lay outside the gene matches. As DNA, the CDR3 is TGTGCCAGCAGCCCTGGACAGGGGGTCGGAGAGCAGTACTTC. This translates into CASSPGQGVGEQYF. The full variable domain, rest sourced from reference TRBV7-8 and TRBJ2-7, is GAGVSQSPRYKVAKRGQDVALRCDPISGHVSLFWYQQALGQGPEFLTYFQNEAQLDKSGLPSDRFFAERPEGSVSTLKIQRTQQEDSAVYLCASSPGQGVGEQYFGPGTRLTVT.

J is TRBJ2-5 and V is TRBV11-3, with TRBD1 as a possible D gene (5 bases). V lost 5 bases and J lost 4, with 14 bases in between. CDR3 size: 14 residues. CDR1 SGHNT and CDR2 YENEEA come from the germline V gene. CDR3 in amino acids: CASSASRASETQYF. CDR3 nucleotides: TGTGCCAGCAGCGCATCCAGGGCGTCAGAGACCCAGTACTTC.

The chain joins TRBV20-1 to TRBJ2-3, with D unresolved. From germline, CDR1 is DFQATT and CDR2 SNEGSKA (reference sequence). The CDR3 length is 11 residues. V was clipped by 5 bases and J by 4 bases, with 7 bases between them. CDR3 sequence (DNA): TGCAGTGCTTCGACTGCAGATACGCAGTATTTT. Its protein is CSASTADTQYF.

The chain combines TRBV28 with TRBJ1-2, with 9 bases fitting TRBD1. The germline V gene has CDR1 MDHEN and CDR2 SYDVKM. The CDR3 sequence is 15 residues long. V lost 5 bases to trimming and J lost 4 bases; unmatched junction nucleotides: 8. The CDR3 nucleotides are TGTGCCAGCAGTCAAACAGGGGGCAGTGGCTATGGCTACACCTTC. This encodes CASSQTGGSGYGYTF.

The genes are TRBV18 and TRBJ2-7; TRBD1 is a possible D gene (5 bases). CDR1 is KGHSH, CDR2 LQKENI, per germline. The V end was cut by 2 bases, the J end by 5 bases, with 10 bases between. The CDR3 has 13 residues. This chain's CDR3 is CASSPSGRDEQYF. CDR3 nucleotides: TGTGCCAGCTCACCATCAGGCAGGGACGAGCAGTACTTC. The full variable domain, its missing parts supplied by reference TRBV18 and TRBJ2-7, is NAGVMQNPRHLVRRRGQEARLRCSPMKGHSHVYWYRQLPEEGLKFMVYLQKENIIDESGMPKERFSAEFPKEGPSILRIQQVVRGDSAAYFCASSPSGRDEQYFGPGTRLTVT.

The chain employs TRBV11-1 and TRBJ2-1, with TRBD2 matching over 10 bases. Germline V CDR1 and CDR2: SGHAT, FQDESV (reference sequence). This CDR3 spans 19 amino acids. The trim removed 6 bases at V and 0 bases at J, leaving 14 bases unmatched. For the CDR3, the DNA is TGTGCCAGCAGTACTGGATCGGGAGCGGGGGGGCCCTCCTACAATGAGCAGTTCTTC. Translating it yields CASSTGSGAGGPSYNEQFF.

This chain uses TRBV10-1 with TRBJ1-1, with D maybe TRBD1 (6 bases). V lost 3 bases, J lost 0 bases, and 17 bases lay in between. Germline V gene sequence: CDR1 WNHNN, CDR2 SYGVQD (reference sequence). The CDR3 has 17 amino acids. The DNA for the CDR3 is TGCGCCAGCAGTGACCCACGCAGGGGTCCCCTGAACACTGAAGCTTTCTTT. Residues: CASSDPRRGPLNTEAFF.

The chain joins TRBV5-1 to TRBJ1-1; 10 nucleotides agree with TRBD1. The CDR3 is 14 residues long. Germline CDR1 reads SGHRS; CDR2 reads YFSETQ. The ends lost 3 bases at V and 5 bases at J; junction bases unmatched: 4. CDR3 DNA: TGCGCCAGCAGCTGGACAGGGGGGAAGACTGAAGCTTTCTTT. Encoded protein: CASSWTGGKTEAFF. Full variable domain (rest looked up from reference TRBV5-1 and TRBJ1-1): KAGVTQTPRYLIKTRGQQVTLSCSPISGHRSVSWYQQTPGQGLQFLFEYFSETQRNKGNFPGRFSGRQFSNSRSEMNVSTLELGDSALYLCASSWTGGKTEAFFGQGTRLTVV.

V gene TRBV7-3 combines with J gene TRBJ2-3; D possibly corresponds to TRBD1 (6 bases). CDR3 length equals 14 residues. The V end was cut by 2 bases, the J end by 8 bases, with 14 bases between. Per germline, CDR1 SGHTA and CDR2 FQGTGA. This CDR3 is CASSLAQGGGTQYF. Here the CDR3 DNA reads TGTGCCAGCAGCTTAGCACAGGGTGGTGGTACGCAGTATTTT. Based on the CDR3 plus reference TRBV7-3 and TRBJ2-3, the full variable domain is GAGVSQTPSNKVTEKGKYVELRCDPISGHTALYWYRQSLGQGPEFLIYFQGTGAADDSGLPNDRFFAVRPEGSVSTLKIQRTERGDSAVYLCASSLAQGGGTQYFGPGTRLTVL.

This rearrangement joins TRBV19 to TRBJ1-1; D is possibly TRBD1 (5 bases). The CDR3 totals 15 residues. CDR1 is LNHDA and CDR2 is SQIVND in the germline V gene (reference sequence). The V end lost 3 bases, the J end lost 1 base, and 12 bases lay between the germline ends. CDR3 sequence: CASSIPGRGNTEAFF. The DNA of the CDR3 is TGTGCCAGTAGTATCCCCGGTAGGGGGAACACTGAAGCTTTCTTT.

This clone is a singleton in its sample. V usage is TRBV5-6 and J usage is TRBJ2-1; 9 bases line up with TRBD2. This CDR3 is built from 16 residues. V dropped 2 bases and J dropped 2; count of bases not matched to a gene: 5. Germline assignment: CDR1 SGHDT and CDR2 YYEEEE. The CDR3 spells CASSFDGGRAYNEQFF. The CDR3 nucleotides are TGTGCCAGCAGCTTCGATGGCGGGAGGGCCTACAATGAGCAGTTCTTC.

This clone was found a few times. Here the CDR3 DNA reads TGTGCCAGTAGTATGGTAGCGGGGGGTACCTACGAGCAGTACTTC. The encoded protein is CASSMVAGGTYEQYF. The rearrangement uses TRBV19 and TRBJ2-7; 10 bases agree with TRBD2. CDR1 is LNHDA, CDR2 SQIVND, per germline (reference sequence). Germline trimming cut 3 bases from V and 2 bases from J; bases unmatched to any gene: 4. This CDR3 contains 15 residues.

The chain is built from TRBV7-2 and TRBJ1-1; 7 bases are a match to TRBD1. Looked up from germline, CDR1 is SGHTA and CDR2 is FQGNSA. This CDR3 comprises 16 residues. Trimming at V came to 3 bases and at J to 1 base, leaving 8 bases not matched to a gene. Here the CDR3 DNA reads TGTGCCAGCAGCTTTGGCCCCCGGACAGGGAACACTGAAGCTTTCTTT. This translates into CASSFGPRTGNTEAFF.

This clone was recorded only once. The J gene is TRBJ1-2, the V gene TRBV5-1, with TRBD1 matching 7 bases. The CDR3 runs 13 residues. CDR1 and CDR2 from the germline V gene are SGHRS and YFSETQ. Unmatched junction bases numbered 5, after V lost 5 bases and J lost 4 bases. CDR3: CASSTAGGYGYTF. CDR3 DNA: TGCGCCAGCAGTACGGCAGGGGGCTATGGCTACACCTTC.

The chain joins TRBV4-1 to TRBJ1-4; no clear D gene. In germline, CDR1 is MGHRA, CDR2 YSYEKL. The CDR3 consists of 16 residues. The V and J ends lost 3 bases and 8 bases respectively, with 19 bases between them. For the CDR3, the DNA is TGCGCCAGCAGCCAGACCCTACGGGGTTTTGGCGAAAAACTGTTTTTT. It yields the protein CASSQTLRGFGEKLFF.

This rearrangement joins TRBV5-1 to TRBJ1-1; D might be TRBD1 (5 bases). The V end was cut by 0 bases, the J end by 4 bases, with 13 bases between. Germline CDR1 and CDR2: SGHRS and YFSETQ. The CDR3 runs 15 residues. The CDR3 is CASSLARGGSTEAFF. The DNA for the CDR3 is TGCGCCAGCAGCTTGGCTCGCGGGGGATCCACTGAAGCTTTCTTT.

This clone has a handful of counts. The V call is TRBV4-1, the J call TRBJ2-3; a weak D match, TRBD2 (5 bases). The germline V gene has CDR1 MGHRA and CDR2 YSYEKL. The CDR3 consists of 15 residues. Trimming took 0 bases from V and 4 from J, leaving 11 bases between them. The CDR3 DNA is TGCGCCAGCAGCCAAGATCCGGGGTTCGCAGATACGCAGTATTTT. Translation gives CASSQDPGFADTQYF.

The CDR3 DNA follows: TGTGCCAGCAGCGGCTCCGGGACAGGGCTCTACGAGCAGTACTTC. It is translated as CASSGSGTGLYEQYF. The chain employs TRBV11-1 and TRBJ2-7; 9 nucleotides agree with TRBD1. The CDR3 length is 15 residues. Trimming at V came to 5 bases and at J to 3 bases, leaving 8 bases not matched to a gene. Germline V gives CDR1 SGHAT, CDR2 FQDESV (reference sequence).

This chain connects TRBV7-2 to TRBJ2-3; 13 bases match TRBD2. The CDR3 is 16 amino acids. The germline V gene encodes CDR1 SGHTA and CDR2 FQGNSA. Trimming took 4 bases from V and 2 from J; bases not matched to a gene: 3. The CDR3 coding sequence is TGTGCCAGCAGCTCCGGACTAGCGGGAGTCACAGATACGCAGTATTTT. This translates into CASSSGLAGVTDTQYF.

The chain joins TRBV5-1 to TRBJ2-2, with 8 bases that match TRBD2. The V gene's germline CDR1 is SGHRS and CDR2 YFSETQ. Unmatched junction bases numbered 8, after V lost 4 bases and J lost 6 bases. The CDR3 loop spans 15 amino acids. CDR3 protein: CASSLGTSRSGELFF. The CDR3 region has the DNA TGCGCCAGCAGCCTCGGGACTAGTAGGTCCGGGGAGCTGTTTTTT.

The CDR3 DNA follows: TGTGCCAGCAGCCAAGGAAGGGGCCCAGCCAAAAACATTCAGTACTTC. Amino acid sequence: CASSQGRGPAKNIQYF. The gene calls are TRBV14 and TRBJ2-4; D is possibly TRBD1 (5 bases). This CDR3 region has 16 residues. Germline-derived CDR1 and CDR2 are SGHDN and FVKESK. Trimming took off 1 base at V and 0 bases at J, with 10 bases between the two ends.

This sequence joins TRBV7-9 and TRBJ1-1; 9 nucleotides agree with TRBD1. Germline assignment: CDR1 SEHNR and CDR2 FQNEAQ (reference sequence). The trim removed 7 bases at V and 4 bases at J, leaving 13 bases unmatched. The CDR3 runs to 16 residues. The CDR3 region has the DNA TGTGCCAGCACCCTTTGGGGACAGGGAGGGGGCACTGAAGCTTTCTTT. This gives the protein CASTLWGQGGGTEAFF. Full variable domain (outside the CDR3, taken from reference TRBV7-9 and TRBJ1-1): DTGVSQNPRHKITKRGQNVTFRCDPISEHNRLYWYRQTLGQGPEFLTYFQNEAQLEKSRLLSDRFSAERPKGSFSTLEIQRTEQGDSAMYLCASTLWGQGGGTEAFFGQGTRLTVV.